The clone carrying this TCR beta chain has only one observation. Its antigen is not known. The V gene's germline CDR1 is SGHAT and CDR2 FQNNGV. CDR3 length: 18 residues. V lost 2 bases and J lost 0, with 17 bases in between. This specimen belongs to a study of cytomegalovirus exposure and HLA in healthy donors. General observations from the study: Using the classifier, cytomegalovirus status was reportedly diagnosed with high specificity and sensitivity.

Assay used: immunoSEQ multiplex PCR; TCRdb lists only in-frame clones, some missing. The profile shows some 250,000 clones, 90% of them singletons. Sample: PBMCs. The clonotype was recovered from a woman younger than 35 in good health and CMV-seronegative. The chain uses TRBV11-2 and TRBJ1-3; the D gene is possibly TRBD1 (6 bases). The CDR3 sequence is CASSLLFSADSSGNTIYF. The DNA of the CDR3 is TGTGCCAGCAGCTTACTGTTTTCTGCGGACAGCTCTGGAAACACCATATATTTT.